Shown below are 2 T cell receptor beta chains from a single sample sequenced in a study of long-term antiretroviral therapy in people with HIV. The assay used was immunoSEQ (version v3.0), run at survey level. The data were produced by immunoSEQ multiplex PCR, yet TCRdb's version contains in-frame clones alone and is incomplete. The data show more than 35,000 clones, roughly 88% seen once. The input for sequencing was unsorted PBMCs, taken 2.2 years after starting antiretroviral therapy. The receptors derive from a man aged 18 to 29 with HIV.

The J gene is TRBJ1-5, the V gene TRBV19; unclear D gene. CDR3 size: 12 residues. Trimming stripped 7 bases from V and 7 bases from J, with 11 bases between. CDR1 is LNHDA, CDR2 SQIVND, per germline (reference sequence). CDR3 nucleotides: TGTGCCAGTAATGCTGACGGACAGCCCCAGCATTTT. Encoded protein: CASNADGQPQHF.

This clone was observed a few times. CDR3 region: CASTGLTSTYEQYF. The DNA of the CDR3 is TGCGCCAGCACTGGTCTGACTAGCACCTACGAGCAGTACTTC. The chain recombines TRBV4-1 with TRBJ2-7; 7 bases line up with TRBD2. Per the germline V gene, CDR1 is MGHRA and CDR2 is YSYEKL. The ends lost 7 bases at V and 2 bases at J; junction bases unmatched: 8. This CDR3 is 14 amino acids long.